This TCR beta chain derives from a study of CD8+ T cells in alopecia areata (dated by TCRdb to between 2018 and 2020). A note on the overall study: Treated patients were enrolled in an open-label pilot trial of oral tofacitinib, 5 to 10 mg twice daily, for moderate-to-severe alopecia areata. Patients received tofacitinib for 6 to 18 months and were then followed off drug for 6 months to check for delayed response and recurrence. High-throughput TCRbeta sequencing was used to examine T cell clonal expansion in alopecia areata in both the C3H/HeJ mouse model and human patients. In humans, TCRbeta sequencing was performed on scalp tissue and on sorted CD4+ and CD8+ peripheral blood T cells from healthy controls and from patients with patchy or totalis/universalis alopecia areata. Tofacitinib-treated patients had biopsies at baseline and at 4 and 24 weeks of treatment, with a later scalp biopsy in several patients. Clonality in the scalp was compared among normal scalp (n=4), patchy alopecia areata scalp (n=8), and alopecia totalis/universalis scalp (n=8). RNA was extracted with the PAXgene miRNA kit for fixed scalp, the miRNeasy kit for PBMCs, and the RNeasy kit for mouse skin. immunoSEQ multiplex PCR using 35 Vbeta forward primers and 13 Jbeta reverse primers was used to amplify TCRbeta CDR3 regions. Study-wide findings and limitations: Higher clonality and more expanded CD8+ clones were observed in lesional scalp than in normal scalp, particularly in alopecia totalis/universalis, a finding suggestive of antigenic drive. Compared with mice, TCR sequences shared between patients were less clear, possibly partly because of HLA diversity across the patient population. Scalp TCR repertoire analysis is complicated because resident alphabeta T cells in normal human skin are also sequenced, whereas mouse skin is dominated by gammadelta T cells.

The library was generated by the immunoSEQ multiplex PCR assay. RNA was extracted from all samples and reverse transcribed into cDNA, which served as template for TCR sequencing. First-strand cDNA was synthesized using SuperScript III with a 2:1 mix of oligo-dT and random hexamers. Amplification bias was assessed with a synthetic immune receptor repertoire, and residual bias was removed computationally. In the authors' own workflow: Raw reads were preprocessed to remove errors, and CDR3 was defined by IMGT conventions from the conserved cysteine to phenylalanine. Clonality was calculated as 1 minus Shannon entropy normalized by log2 of the number of productive unique TCRs. Scalp TCRbeta sequences were cross-referenced with sorted blood CD4 and CD8 repertoires so that the CD4 or CD8 identity of scalp clones could be inferred. TCRdb's version of the immuneACCESS table is confined to in-frame rearrangements and falls short of the full clone set. An unresolved V gene accounts for under half of the shortfall where checked; the remainder is of unknown origin. V and J calls plus clone size are reproduced from that table; the DNA served to infer D and trimming. This sample lists 180,000 or so clones; roughly 66% were detected once. The ten largest clones add up to approximately 10% of the sample.

The time point label, read with the paper, signifies: baseline before oral tofacitinib. Lesional scalp punch biopsies and peripheral blood were collected from alopecia areata patients. After PBMCs were isolated by density centrifugation and stained for CD3, CD4 and CD8, a FACSAria was used to sort CD4+ and CD8+ T cells. For this clone: Which antigen it targets is not known. The sample holds no much larger clone one base away, and base qualities are not on file.

CDR1 is given as SQVTM and CDR2 as ANQGSEA, both from the germline V gene. Trimming removed 3 bases from V and 4 bases from J, leaving 15 bases between the germline ends. Spanning cysteine to phenylalanine, the CDR3 consists of 14 amino acids. The DNA shown is the 42-base CDR3, in frame from base 1. The chain couples TRBV29-1 to TRBJ1-1, and TRBD1 may be the D gene, going by 6 matching bases. The receptor was isolated from a human donor with alopecia areata. The source was CD8+ T cells sorted from blood, collected at week 0. In nucleotide form, the sequence is TGCAGCGTTGAGTCCCCGGGGGGCCGCACTGAAGCTTTCTTT. Its protein product is CSVESPGGRTEAFF.